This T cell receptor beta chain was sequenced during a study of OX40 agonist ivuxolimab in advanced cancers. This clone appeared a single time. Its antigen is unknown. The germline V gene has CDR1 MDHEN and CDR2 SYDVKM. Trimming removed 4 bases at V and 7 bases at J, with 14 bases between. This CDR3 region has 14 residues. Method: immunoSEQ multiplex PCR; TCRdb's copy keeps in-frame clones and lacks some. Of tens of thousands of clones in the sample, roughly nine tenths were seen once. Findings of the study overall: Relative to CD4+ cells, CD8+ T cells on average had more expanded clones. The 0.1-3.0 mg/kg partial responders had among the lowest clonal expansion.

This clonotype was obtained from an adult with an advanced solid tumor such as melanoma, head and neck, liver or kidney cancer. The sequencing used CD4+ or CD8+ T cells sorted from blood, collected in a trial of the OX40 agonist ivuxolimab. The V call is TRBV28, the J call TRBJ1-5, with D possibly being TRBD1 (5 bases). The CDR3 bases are TGTGCCAGCAGTTCCGGGCAGGGACTCCAGCCCCAGCATTTT. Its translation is CASSSGQGLQPQHF.